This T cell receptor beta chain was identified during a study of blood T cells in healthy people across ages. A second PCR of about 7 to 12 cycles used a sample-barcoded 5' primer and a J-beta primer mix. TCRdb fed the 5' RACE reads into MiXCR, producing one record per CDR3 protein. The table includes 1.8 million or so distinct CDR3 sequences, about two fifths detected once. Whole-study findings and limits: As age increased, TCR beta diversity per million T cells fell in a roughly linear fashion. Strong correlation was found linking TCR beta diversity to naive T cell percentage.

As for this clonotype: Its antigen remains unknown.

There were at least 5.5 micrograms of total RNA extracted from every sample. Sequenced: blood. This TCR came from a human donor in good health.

CDR3 in DNA: TGCGCCAGCAGCCTTCGTTCGGTGGACCGGGACTTTACCCACGAGCAGTACTTC. It specifies CASSLRSVDRDFTHEQYF. The gene calls are TRBV4-1 and TRBJ2-4; maybe TRBD2 (6 bases). The last part of the DNA fits TRBJ2-7 better; the J call may be wrong. Germline V gene lookup returns CDR1 MGHRA and CDR2 YSYEKL. The CDR3 has 18 residues.